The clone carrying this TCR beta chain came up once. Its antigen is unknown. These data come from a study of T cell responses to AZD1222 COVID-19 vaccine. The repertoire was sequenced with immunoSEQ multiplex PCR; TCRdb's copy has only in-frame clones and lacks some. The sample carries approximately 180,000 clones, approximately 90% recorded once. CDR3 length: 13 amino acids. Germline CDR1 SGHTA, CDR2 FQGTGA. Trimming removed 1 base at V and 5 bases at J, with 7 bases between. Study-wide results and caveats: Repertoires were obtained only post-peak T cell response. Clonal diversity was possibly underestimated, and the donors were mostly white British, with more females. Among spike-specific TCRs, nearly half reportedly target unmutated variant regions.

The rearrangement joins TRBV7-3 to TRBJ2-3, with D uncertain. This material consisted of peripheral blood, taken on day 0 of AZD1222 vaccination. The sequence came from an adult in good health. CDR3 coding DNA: TGTGCCAGCAGCTTAATCTGGCAAGATACGCAGTATTTT. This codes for CASSLIWQDTQYF.